Presented here are 7 T cell receptor beta chains from one specimen sequenced in a study of technical replicates of blood from a few donors. Clones were read by immunoSEQ multiplex PCR, and TCRdb kept only the in-frame ones, dropping some. This table has tens of thousands of clones, 95% appearing once. What was sequenced was T cells isolated from PBMCs. These receptors were taken from a human donor in good health.

This chain's CDR3 is CASSVRGLRSYNEQFF. Here the CDR3 DNA reads TGTGCCAGCAGCGTTCGCGGCTTGCGCTCCTACAATGAGCAGTTCTTC. The chain uses TRBV4-2 and TRBJ2-1; D gene uncertain. The CDR3 length is 16 residues. Germline V gene data show CDR1 as LGHNA and CDR2 as YNFKEQ. V was cut by 5 bases and J by 0 bases, with 14 bases left in between.

The V call is TRBV7-2, the J call TRBJ2-3, with a tentative D call TRBD2 (5 bases). The germline V gene encodes CDR1 SGHTA and CDR2 FQGNSA. Trimming removed 11 bases at V and 3 bases at J, with 15 bases between. The CDR3 is 13 amino acids. The CDR3 sequence is CAAGSAGTDTQYF. The CDR3, as DNA: TGTGCCGCGGGCTCGGCTGGGACAGATACGCAGTATTTT.

The chain uses TRBV9 and TRBJ2-3, with 14 bases aligning to TRBD2. This CDR3 contains 18 residues. J was trimmed by 2 bases and V by 4 bases; bases with no gene match: 9. Germline values: CDR1 SGDLS, CDR2 YYNGEE. The CDR3 DNA follows: TGTGCCAGCAGCCCCCGAGGACTAGCGGGGGGTCCCACAGATACGCAGTATTTT. This translates into CASSPRGLAGGPTDTQYF.

This clone was counted once. The CDR3: CASSFYGSDEQFF. The CDR3 bases are TGTGCCAGCAGCTTCTACGGGAGCGATGAGCAGTTCTTC. The chain couples TRBV5-6 to TRBJ2-1, with D maybe TRBD2 (6 bases). The CDR3 loop spans 13 amino acids. CDR1 and CDR2 from the germline V gene are SGHDT and YYEEEE. Deletions cut 2 bases from V and 8 bases from J, with 11 bases between.

The J gene is TRBJ1-5, the V gene TRBV28, with D unresolved. Germline V CDR1 and CDR2: MDHEN, SYDVKM. Trimming shortened V by 3 bases and J by 11 bases, and 14 bases separated the two germline ends. This CDR3 region has 13 residues. The CDR3 coding sequence is TGTGCCAGCAGTTTTCCCTCCCATTCAGCCCAGCATTTT. This gives the protein CASSFPSHSAQHF.

CDR3 sequence: CSVRTGETYEQYF. The CDR3 coding sequence is TGCAGCGTCAGGACAGGGGAAACCTACGAGCAGTACTTC. The rearrangement links TRBV29-1 to TRBJ2-7; TRBD1 matches 9 bases. CDR3 size: 13 residues. The V segment lost 6 bases and the J segment 2 bases; nucleotides outside the gene matches: 5. From germline, CDR1 is SQVTM and CDR2 ANQGSEA.

The CDR3 sequence is CATSREGLALYNEQFF. The DNA for the CDR3 is TGTGCCACCAGCAGAGAGGGACTAGCGCTATACAATGAGCAGTTCTTC. V is TRBV15 and J is TRBJ2-1, with 10 bases lining up with TRBD2. The V and J ends lost 0 bases and 4 bases, in that order; junction bases with no gene match: 3. The CDR3 extends over 16 amino acids. Germline CDR1 and CDR2: LNHNV and YYDKDF (reference sequence).